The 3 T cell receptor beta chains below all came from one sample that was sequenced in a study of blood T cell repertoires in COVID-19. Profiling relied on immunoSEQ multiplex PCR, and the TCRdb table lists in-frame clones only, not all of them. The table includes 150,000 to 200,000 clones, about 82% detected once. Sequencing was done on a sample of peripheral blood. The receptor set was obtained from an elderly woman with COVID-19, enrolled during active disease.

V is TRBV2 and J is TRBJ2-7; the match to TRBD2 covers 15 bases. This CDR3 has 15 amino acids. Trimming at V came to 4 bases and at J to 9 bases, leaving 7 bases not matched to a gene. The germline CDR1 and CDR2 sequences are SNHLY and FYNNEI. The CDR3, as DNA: TGTGCCAGCAGTGGGACTAGCGGGGGGGCTTTCACGCAGTACTTC. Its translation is CASSGTSGGAFTQYF.

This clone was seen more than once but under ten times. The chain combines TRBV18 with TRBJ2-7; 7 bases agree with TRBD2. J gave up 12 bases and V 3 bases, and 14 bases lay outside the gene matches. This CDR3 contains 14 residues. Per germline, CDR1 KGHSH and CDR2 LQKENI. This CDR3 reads CASSPATGGRMGYF. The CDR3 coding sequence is TGTGCCAGCTCACCGGCGACGGGGGGTCGGATGGGGTACTTC.

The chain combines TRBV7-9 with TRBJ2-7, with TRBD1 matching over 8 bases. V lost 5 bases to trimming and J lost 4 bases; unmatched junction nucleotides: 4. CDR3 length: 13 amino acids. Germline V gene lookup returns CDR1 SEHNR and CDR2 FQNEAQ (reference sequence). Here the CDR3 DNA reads TGTGCCAGCAGCATCCGGACAGGGTACGAGCAGTACTTC. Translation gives CASSIRTGYEQYF.